This entry is about one TCR beta chain. This entry belongs to a study of blood T cell repertoires in COVID-19. On the study more broadly: Sources were T cells, B-cell-depleted T cells, or PBMCs; the material itself was cDNA or gDNA.

Original data processing: Using reference gene primer amplification, nucleated cell counts were estimated. Produced via immunoSEQ multiplex PCR; TCRdb's table is partial and in-frame only. V and J calls and clone size come straight from that table; D and trimming were deduced from the DNA. The sample lists roughly 160,000 clones; about 88% were seen once. Donors were grouped by their self-reported clinical history. The CDR3 is 15 amino acids. J lost 5 bases, V lost 7 bases, and 8 bases had no gene match. CDR1 SGDLS and CDR2 YYNGEE come from the germline V gene. The chain employs TRBV9 and TRBJ2-2, with 10 nucleotides matching TRBD2. This sequence was found in a woman aged 45-65 years who had recovered from COVID-19. Sequencing was done on a sample of PBMCs or T cells enriched from blood (not recorded which). CDR3 coding DNA: TGTGCCAGCGCCAAGCGGGAGGGCATGACCGGGGAGCTGTTTTTT. Its translation is CASAKREGMTGELFF.